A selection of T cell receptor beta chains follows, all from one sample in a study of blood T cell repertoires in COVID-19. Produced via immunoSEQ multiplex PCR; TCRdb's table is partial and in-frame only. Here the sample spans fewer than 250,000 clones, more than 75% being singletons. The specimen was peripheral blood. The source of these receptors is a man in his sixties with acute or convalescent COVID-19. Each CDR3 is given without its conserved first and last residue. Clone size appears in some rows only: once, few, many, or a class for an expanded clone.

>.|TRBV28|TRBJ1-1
ASSLRVGYTEAF
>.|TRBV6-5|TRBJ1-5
ASRMTGHSNQPQH
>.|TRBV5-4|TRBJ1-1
ASSSAGVVNTEAF
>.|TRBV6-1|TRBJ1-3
ASSVLDSSSGNTIY
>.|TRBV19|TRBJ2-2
ASSVTGIGWDTGELF
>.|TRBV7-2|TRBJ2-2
ASSPLAGGRAGELF
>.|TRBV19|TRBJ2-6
ASSAQGARVAGANVLT
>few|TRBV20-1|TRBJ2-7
SASGTGAYEQY
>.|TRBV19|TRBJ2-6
ASSILGTGGSGANVLT
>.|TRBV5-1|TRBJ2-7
ASSIGQGAGEQY
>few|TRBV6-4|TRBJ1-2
ASSDSSQGTEGYT
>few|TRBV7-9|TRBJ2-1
ASSFGLAGARNNNEQF
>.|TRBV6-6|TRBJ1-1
ASNTGGSTEAF
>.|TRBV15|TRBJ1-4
ATSSRRGLTNEKLF
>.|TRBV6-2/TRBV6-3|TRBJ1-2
ASSPRGQSNYGYT
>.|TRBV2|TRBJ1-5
ASAGQGGNQPQH
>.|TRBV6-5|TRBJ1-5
ASSPLGANQPQH
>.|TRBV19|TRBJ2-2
ASTRGLNGELF
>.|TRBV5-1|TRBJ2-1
ASSLASGEAFPKF
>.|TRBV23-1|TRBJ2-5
ASSHRAGLARETQY
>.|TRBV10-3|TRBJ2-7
AISGGSGSYEQY
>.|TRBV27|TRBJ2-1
ASSARINEQF
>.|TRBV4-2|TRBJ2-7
ASSQAPPGLAAISYEQY
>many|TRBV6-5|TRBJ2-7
ASFYGRGYEQY
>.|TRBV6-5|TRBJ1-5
ASSTTRRQPQH
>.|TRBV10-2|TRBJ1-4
ASSPGQGAGGEKLF
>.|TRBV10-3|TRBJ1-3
AILRTSGNTIY
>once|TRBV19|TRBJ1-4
ASSPDRGPEKLF
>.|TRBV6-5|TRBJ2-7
ASRAPDNSYEQY
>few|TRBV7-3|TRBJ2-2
ASSLTGTGMTGELF
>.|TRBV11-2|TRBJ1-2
ASTGRGAYGYT
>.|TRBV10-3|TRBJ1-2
AISEGGTLYGYT
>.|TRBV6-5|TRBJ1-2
ASTDVGHVIRGYT
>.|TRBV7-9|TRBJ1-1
ASSHNRGYTEAF
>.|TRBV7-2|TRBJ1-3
ASSTRTDPTGNTIY
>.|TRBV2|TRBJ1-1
ASSDGMRMNTEAF
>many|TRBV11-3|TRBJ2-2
ASSLAGGPRTGELF
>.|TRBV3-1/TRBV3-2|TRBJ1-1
ASSQVVTEAF
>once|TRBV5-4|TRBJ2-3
ASSSGQTTDTQY
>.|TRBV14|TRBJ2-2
ASSHQGTEDTGELF
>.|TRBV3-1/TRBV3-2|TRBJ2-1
ASSQPSGGRNEQF
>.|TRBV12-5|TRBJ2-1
ASLTGSSYNEQF